This TCR beta chain was sequenced in a study of cytomegalovirus exposure and HLA in healthy donors. Turning to this clone: Its antigen is as yet unknown.

Findings and caveats of the study: The presence/absence work took it that sequencing depth was about the same across donors. Most likely, a cluster of highly shared sequence variants arose as a sequencing artifact.

The CDR3 has 12 residues. Germline CDR1 and CDR2: SNHLY and FYNNEI. The germline V and J ends were trimmed by 6 bases and 7 bases, with 13 bases remaining between them. The PCR made use of 60 Vbeta and 13 Jbeta primers. Libraries were prepared by immunoSEQ multiplex PCR; TCRdb keeps only in-frame clonotypes and omits some of them. Here the sample spans some 150,000 clones, more than 80% being singletons. This receptor was taken from a woman in her forties or fifties in good health and CMV-seronegative. The gene calls are TRBV2 and TRBJ2-7; D unclear. The sequencing sample was made of PBMCs. CDR3 sequence: CASRDSLREQYF. DNA for the CDR3: TGTGCCAGCAGAGACTCGTTGAGGGAGCAGTACTTC.